The 11 T cell receptor beta chains given below trace back to one sample, sequenced in a study of control samples from healthy donors and cancer patients. Sequencing was performed with immunoSEQ multiplex PCR; in TCRdb, only in-frame clones are kept and a portion is missing. The sample contains some 130,000 clones, roughly 89% of which appear only once. Sequencing input: PBMCs. All receptors derive from a man aged 45-65 years with head and neck cancer.

V and J are TRBV19 and TRBJ2-2; no clear D gene. The CDR3 consists of 14 residues. CDR1 is LNHDA, CDR2 SQIVND, per germline (reference sequence). V lost 3 bases and J 7 bases, leaving 12 bases between the germline ends. As DNA, the CDR3 is TGTGCCAGTAGTATGGAACTCGGTGTCGGGGAGCTGTTTTTT. It translates to CASSMELGVGELFF.

The chain employs TRBV6-6 and TRBJ1-3, with D uncertain. The ends were cut back, 6 bases at V and 0 bases at J, with 6 bases in the middle. Per the germline V gene, CDR1 is MNHNY and CDR2 is SVGAGI (reference sequence). This CDR3 contains 13 residues. The DNA of the CDR3 is TGTGCCAGCAGGTGGAGCTCTGGAAACACCATATATTTT. Encoded protein: CASRWSSGNTIYF.

The chain couples TRBV29-1 to TRBJ1-2; 7 bases align to TRBD1. The germline CDR1 and CDR2 sequences are SQVTM and ANQGSEA. V lost 6 bases, J lost 1 base, and 5 bases stayed unmatched. This CDR3 is built from 13 residues. The chain's CDR3 is CSVPDRDNYGYTF. CDR3 bases: TGCAGCGTGCCTGACAGGGATAACTATGGCTACACCTTC.

J is TRBJ2-1 and V is TRBV19; D gene unclear. Germline CDR1 LNHDA, CDR2 SQIVND (reference sequence). This CDR3 has 15 amino acids. Deletions cut 5 bases from V and 6 bases from J, with 17 bases between. CDR3 nucleotide sequence: TGTGCCAGTAGTTTGACCCCGTTTGGGCCCAATGAGCAGTTCTTC. It codes for CASSLTPFGPNEQFF.

Regarding this clone: Other DNA sequences in this specimen translate into the identical CDR3. The V and J genes are TRBV20-1 and TRBJ1-4; unclear D gene. The CDR3 has 11 amino acids. The V end lost 1 base, the J end lost 8 bases, and 5 bases lay between the germline ends. Germline V gene data show CDR1 as DFQATT and CDR2 as SNEGSKA (reference sequence). This chain's CDR3 is CSARGGEKLFF. In DNA, the CDR3 is TGCAGTGCTAGAGGAGGGGAAAAACTGTTTTTT.

This clone appeared a few times. The CDR3 spells CASSQGGENEQYF. The CDR3 nucleotides are TGTGCCAGCAGCCAAGGTGGGGAGAACGAGCAGTACTTC. V usage is TRBV4-2 and J usage is TRBJ2-7; the D gene is possibly TRBD2 (5 bases). The CDR3 loop spans 13 amino acids. Per the germline V gene, CDR1 is LGHNA and CDR2 is YNFKEQ. Trimming stripped 1 base from V and 5 bases from J, with 9 bases between.

The chain carries TRBV5-1 and TRBJ1-2, with D possibly TRBD1 on 5 matching bases. In germline, CDR1 is SGHRS, CDR2 YFSETQ. Trimming took 0 bases from V and 4 from J, leaving 7 bases between them. This CDR3 spans 13 amino acids. The CDR3 loop is CASSLDGAYGYTF. The CDR3 DNA follows: TGCGCCAGCAGCTTGGACGGGGCCTATGGCTACACCTTC.

This chain uses TRBV2 with TRBJ2-2; possibly TRBD1 for D (5 bases). Per the germline V gene, CDR1 is SNHLY and CDR2 is FYNNEI. The CDR3 consists of 15 residues. The germline V and J ends were trimmed by 1 base and 6 bases, with 12 bases remaining between them. The CDR3 here is CASSEVGQGSGELFF. The CDR3 nucleotides are TGTGCCAGCAGTGAAGTGGGGCAAGGGTCCGGGGAGCTGTTTTTT. The full variable domain, in which reference TRBV2 and TRBJ2-2 provide the parts outside the CDR3, is EPEVTQTPSHQVTQMGQEVILRCVPISNHLYFYWYRQILGQKVEFLVSFYNNEISEKSEIFDDQFSVERPDGSNFTLKIRSTKLEDSAMYFCASSEVGQGSGELFFGEGSRLTVL.

The chain recombines TRBV6-1 with TRBJ1-5; the D is unclear. The CDR3 length is 14 residues. Trimming removed 3 bases at V and 4 bases at J, with 10 bases between. The germline V gene has CDR1 MNHNS and CDR2 SASEGT. CDR3 sequence reads: CASSELGWNQPQHF. In DNA, the CDR3 is TGTGCCAGCAGTGAGTTAGGATGGAATCAGCCCCAGCATTTT.

The gene calls are TRBV5-1 and TRBJ2-1; 12 positions match TRBD2. CDR3 length: 16 amino acids. Per the germline V gene, CDR1 is SGHRS and CDR2 is YFSETQ. J gave up 13 bases and V 2 bases, and 13 bases lay outside the gene matches. In DNA, the CDR3 is TGCGCCAGCAGCTTTAGTCCTAGCGGGAGGGCCAGAGAACAGTTCTTC. Amino acid sequence: CASSFSPSGRAREQFF.

Only a few counts were recorded for this clone. The chain has TRBV28 and TRBJ1-6, with a possible D match to TRBD1 (6 bases). Trimming left V 7 bases short and J 2 bases short, with 12 bases between. Germline V gene lookup returns CDR1 MDHEN and CDR2 SYDVKM. The CDR3 loop spans 15 amino acids. For the CDR3, the DNA is TGTGCCAGCATGACGCGACAGGCCTATAATTCACCCCTCCACTTT. Its translation is CASMTRQAYNSPLHF.